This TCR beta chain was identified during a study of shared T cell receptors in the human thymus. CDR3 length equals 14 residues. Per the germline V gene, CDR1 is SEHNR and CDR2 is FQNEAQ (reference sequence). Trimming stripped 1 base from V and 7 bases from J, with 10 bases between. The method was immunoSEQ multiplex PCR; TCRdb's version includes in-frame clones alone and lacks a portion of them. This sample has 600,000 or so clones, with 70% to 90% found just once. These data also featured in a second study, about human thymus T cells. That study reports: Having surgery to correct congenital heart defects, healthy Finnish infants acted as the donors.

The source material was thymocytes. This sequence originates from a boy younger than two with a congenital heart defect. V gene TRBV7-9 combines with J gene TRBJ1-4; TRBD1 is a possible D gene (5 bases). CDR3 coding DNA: TGTGCCAGCAGCTTAGAAGGGGAGGGTGAAAAACTGTTTTTT. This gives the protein CASSLEGEGEKLFF.